A single sample is the source of the 5 T cell receptor beta chains below, sequenced in a study of CD8 T cells in Susac syndrome. Reverse transcription used roughly 0.45 to 1 ug RNA and random hexamers. TCRdb re-called the immunoSEQ multiplex PCR reads with MiXCR, one entry per CDR3 protein. The sample shows 230,000 or so distinct CDR3 sequences, 95% of them seen only once. Specimen: CD4+ T cells from PBMCs. Receptors were obtained from a human donor with multiple sclerosis.

The chain is built from TRBV5-1 and TRBJ2-2; D not certain. V lost 1 base to trimming and J lost 0 bases, with 10 bases between them. The CDR3 totals 16 residues. From germline, CDR1 is SGHRS and CDR2 YFSETQ. The CDR3 protein is CASSLTTATNTGELFF. For the CDR3, the DNA is TGCGCCAGCAGCTTGACGACGGCAACGAACACCGGGGAGCTGTTTTTT.

V gene TRBV9 combines with J gene TRBJ2-7; D gene unclear. Germline V gene sequence: CDR1 SGDLS, CDR2 YYNGEE. The germline V and J ends were trimmed by 1 base and 0 bases, with 11 bases remaining between them. The CDR3 length is 15 residues. The CDR3 coding sequence is TGTGCCAGCAGCGTAAGGGCGGAGAGCTCCTACGAGCAGTACTTC. Translated: CASSVRAESSYEQYF.

This clonotype was seen just once. The chain links TRBV5-6 to TRBJ1-5, with D hard to call. CDR1 and CDR2 from the germline V gene are SGHDT and YYEEEE. CDR3 length: 12 residues. Trimming cost V 5 bases and J 7 bases, with 10 bases left between them. The CDR3 bases are TGTGCCAGCAGTAAAGACCTCCAGCCCCAGCATTTT. It encodes CASSKDLQPQHF. Using reference TRBV5-6 and TRBJ1-5 for the parts outside the CDR3, the full variable domain is DAGVTQSPTHLIKTRGQQVTLRCSPKSGHDTVSWYQQALGQGPQFIFQYYEEEERQRGNFPDRFSGHQFPNYSSELNVNALLLGDSALYLCASSKDLQPQHFGDGTRLSIL.

J is TRBJ1-1 and V is TRBV20-1, with D maybe TRBD1 (6 bases). CDR1 is DFQATT, CDR2 SNEGSKA, per germline (reference sequence). V lost 3 bases and J lost 11, with 28 bases in between. The CDR3 is 16 amino acids. CDR3 residues: CSASIPPHTGPMGAFF. For the CDR3, the DNA is TGCAGTGCTAGTATCCCCCCTCACACAGGGCCCATGGGCGCTTTCTTT.

The chain employs TRBV7-9 and TRBJ2-4; tentatively, D is TRBD1 or TRBD2 (5 bases each). V lost 0 bases, J lost 0 bases, and 9 bases lay in between. This CDR3 comprises 16 residues. Looked up from germline, CDR1 is SEHNR and CDR2 is FQNEAQ (reference sequence). CDR3 loop: CASSLAGRLAKNIQYF. CDR3 nucleotide sequence: TGTGCCAGCAGCTTAGCGGGACGATTAGCCAAAAACATTCAGTACTTC. The whole variable domain, filled in from reference TRBV7-9 and TRBJ2-4, reads DTGVSQNPRHKITKRGQNVTFRCDPISEHNRLYWYRQTLGQGPEFLTYFQNEAQLEKSRLLSDRFSAERPKGSFSTLEIQRTEQGDSAMYLCASSLAGRLAKNIQYFGAGTRLSVL.